This record looks at one T cell receptor (beta chain) sequence and its context. The data originate from a study of T cell responses to AZD1222 COVID-19 vaccine. Clones were sequenced by immunoSEQ multiplex PCR, and TCRdb holds only the in-frame ones, with some missing. The table has roughly 100,000 clones, about 90% seen once; the top ten hold 4% to 6%. This CDR3 has 14 residues. Germline V lookup: CDR1 MNHEY, CDR2 SVGAGI. The ends were cut back, 5 bases at V and 2 bases at J, with 12 bases in the middle. J is TRBJ1-1 and V is TRBV6-5; D gene unclear. The source is an adult in good health. The sample here was peripheral blood, taken on day 0 of AZD1222 vaccination. This chain's CDR3 is CASSPPADNTEAFF. The CDR3 DNA reads TGTGCCAGCAGTCCCCCGGCGGATAACACTGAAGCTTTCTTT.